The clone carrying this T cell receptor (beta chain) was counted ten times or more. Antigen: not known. This specimen comes from a study of early T cells in non-severe SARS-CoV-2 infection. Study-level findings and limits: Missing private and CD4 specificities, VDJdb matching favored anti-spike CD8 responses.

TCRdb re-called the 5' RACE reads through MiXCR, storing one row per CDR3 protein. The data show about 42,000 distinct CDR3 sequences, about 6% seen once. Specimen: whole blood, collected at baseline. This TCR was recovered from an adult who was a healthcare worker with PCR-confirmed SARS-CoV-2 infection or an uninfected control (not recorded which).

CDR3 nucleotides: TGTGCCAGTAGTAGTCAAGGGGCGGTGAACACTGAAGCTTTCTTT. This encodes CASSSQGAVNTEAFF. This chain joins TRBV19 and TRBJ1-1, with D tentatively TRBD1 (5 bases). In germline, CDR1 is LNHDA, CDR2 SQIVND (reference sequence). This CDR3 spans 15 amino acids. Trimming pared 4 bases from V and 0 bases from J, leaving 12 bases between.